This T cell receptor (beta chain) was obtained from a study of OX40 agonist ivuxolimab in advanced cancers. Generated by immunoSEQ multiplex PCR, the TCRdb table keeps only in-frame clones and is missing some. The sample lists 60,000 to 80,000 clones, 80% to 95% occurring once. From germline, CDR1 is MGHRA and CDR2 YSYEKL. The CDR3 extends over 14 amino acids. Deletions cut 0 bases from V and 3 bases from J, with 7 bases between. Study results and caveats: Average numbers of expanded clones were greater in CD8+ T cells than in CD4+.

About this clone itself: Its antigen is still unknown.

The sample here was CD4+ or CD8+ T cells sorted from blood, taken in a trial of the OX40 agonist ivuxolimab. The sequence was obtained from an adult with an advanced solid tumor such as melanoma, head and neck, liver or kidney cancer. V is TRBV4-1 and J is TRBJ2-3; no reliable D call. The DNA of the CDR3 is TGCGCCAGCAGCCAAGATACTTGGACAGATACGCAGTATTTT. Its translation: CASSQDTWTDTQYF.